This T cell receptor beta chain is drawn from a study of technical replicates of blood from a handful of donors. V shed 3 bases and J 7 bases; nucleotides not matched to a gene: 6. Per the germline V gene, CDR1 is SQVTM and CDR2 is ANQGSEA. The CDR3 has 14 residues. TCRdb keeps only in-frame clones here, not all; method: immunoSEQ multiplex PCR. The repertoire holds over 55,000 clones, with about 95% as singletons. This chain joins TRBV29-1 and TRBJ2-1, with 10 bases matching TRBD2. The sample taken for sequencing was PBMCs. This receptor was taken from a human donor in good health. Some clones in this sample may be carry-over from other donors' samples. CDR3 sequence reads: CSVDRAGGPNEQFF. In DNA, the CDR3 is TGCAGCGTTGACCGAGCGGGAGGGCCGAATGAGCAGTTCTTC.